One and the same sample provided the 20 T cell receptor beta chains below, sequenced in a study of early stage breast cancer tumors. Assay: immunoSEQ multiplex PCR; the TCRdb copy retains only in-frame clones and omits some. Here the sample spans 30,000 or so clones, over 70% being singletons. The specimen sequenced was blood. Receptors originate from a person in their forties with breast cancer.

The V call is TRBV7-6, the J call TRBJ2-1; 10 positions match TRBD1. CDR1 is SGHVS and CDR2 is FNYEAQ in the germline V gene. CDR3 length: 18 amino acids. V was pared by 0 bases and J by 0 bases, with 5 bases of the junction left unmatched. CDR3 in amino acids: CASSLAPDRGSSYNEQFF. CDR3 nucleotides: TGTGCCAGCAGCTTAGCACCGGACAGGGGGAGCTCCTACAATGAGCAGTTCTTC.

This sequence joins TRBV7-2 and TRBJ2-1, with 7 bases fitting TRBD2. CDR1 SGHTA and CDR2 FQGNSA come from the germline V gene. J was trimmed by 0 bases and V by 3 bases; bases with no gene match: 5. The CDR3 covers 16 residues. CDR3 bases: TGTGCCAGCAGCTTCCCTAGCGGTAGCTCCTACAATGAGCAGTTCTTC. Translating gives CASSFPSGSSYNEQFF.

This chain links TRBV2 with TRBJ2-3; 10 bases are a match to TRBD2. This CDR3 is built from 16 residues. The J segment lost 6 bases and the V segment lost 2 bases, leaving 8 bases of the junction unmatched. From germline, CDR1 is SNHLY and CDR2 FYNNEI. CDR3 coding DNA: TGTGCCAGCAGTGAACAGCCGGGACTAGCGACGGATACGCAGTATTTT. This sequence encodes CASSEQPGLATDTQYF.

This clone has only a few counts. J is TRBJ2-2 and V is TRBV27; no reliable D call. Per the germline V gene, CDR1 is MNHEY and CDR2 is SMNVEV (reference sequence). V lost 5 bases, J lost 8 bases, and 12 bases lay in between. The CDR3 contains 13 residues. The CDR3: CASSPLATGELFF. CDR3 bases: TGTGCCAGCAGTCCATTAGCCACTGGGGAGCTGTTTTTT.

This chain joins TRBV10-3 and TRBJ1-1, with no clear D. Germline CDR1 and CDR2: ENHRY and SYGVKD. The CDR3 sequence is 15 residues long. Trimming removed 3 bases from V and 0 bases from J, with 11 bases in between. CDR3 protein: CAISETDFMNTEAFF. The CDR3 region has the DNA TGTGCCATCAGTGAAACGGACTTTATGAACACTGAAGCTTTCTTT.

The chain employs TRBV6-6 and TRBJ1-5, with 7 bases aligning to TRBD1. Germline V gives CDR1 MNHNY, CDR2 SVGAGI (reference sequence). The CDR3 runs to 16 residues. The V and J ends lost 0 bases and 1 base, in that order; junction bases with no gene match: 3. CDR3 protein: CASSYSPTGSNQPQHF. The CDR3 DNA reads TGTGCCAGCAGTTACTCGCCGACAGGGAGCAATCAGCCCCAGCATTTT.

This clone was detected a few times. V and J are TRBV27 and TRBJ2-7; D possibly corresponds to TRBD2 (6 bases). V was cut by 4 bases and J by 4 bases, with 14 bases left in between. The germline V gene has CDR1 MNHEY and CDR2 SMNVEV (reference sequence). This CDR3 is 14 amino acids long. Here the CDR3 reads CASSSGMSGYEQYF. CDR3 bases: TGTGCCAGCAGTTCCGGGATGAGCGGGTACGAGCAGTACTTC.

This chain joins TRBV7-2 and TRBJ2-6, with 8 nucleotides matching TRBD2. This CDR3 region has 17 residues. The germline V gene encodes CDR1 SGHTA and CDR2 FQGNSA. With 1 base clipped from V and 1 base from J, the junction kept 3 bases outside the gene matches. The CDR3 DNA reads TGTGCCAGCAGCTTAGTCTCGGGAGGGTCTGGGGCCAACGTCCTGACTTTC. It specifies CASSLVSGGSGANVLTF.

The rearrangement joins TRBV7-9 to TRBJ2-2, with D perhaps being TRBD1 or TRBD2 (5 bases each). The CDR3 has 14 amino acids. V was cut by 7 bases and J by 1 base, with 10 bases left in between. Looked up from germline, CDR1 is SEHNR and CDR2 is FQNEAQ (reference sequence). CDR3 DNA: TGTGCCAGCAACCGGGACGGGAACACCGGGGAGCTGTTTTTT. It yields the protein CASNRDGNTGELFF. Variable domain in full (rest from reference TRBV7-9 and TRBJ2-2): DTGVSQNPRHKITKRGQNVTFRCDPISEHNRLYWYRQTLGQGPEFLTYFQNEAQLEKSRLLSDRFSAERPKGSFSTLEIQRTEQGDSAMYLCASNRDGNTGELFFGEGSRLTVL.

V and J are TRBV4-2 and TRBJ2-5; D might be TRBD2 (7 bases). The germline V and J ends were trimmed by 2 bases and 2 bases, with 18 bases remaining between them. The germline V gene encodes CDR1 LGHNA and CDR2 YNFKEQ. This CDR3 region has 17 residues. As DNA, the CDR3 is TGTGCCAGCAGCCAACACCAGGGCAGGGGAGGGCAAGAGACCCAGTACTTC. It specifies CASSQHQGRGGQETQYF.

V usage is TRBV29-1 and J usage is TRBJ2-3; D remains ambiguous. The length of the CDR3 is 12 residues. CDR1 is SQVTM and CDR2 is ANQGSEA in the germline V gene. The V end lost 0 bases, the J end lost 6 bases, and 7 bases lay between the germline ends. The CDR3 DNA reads TGCAGCGTTGAAGATAACGGGGATACGCAGTATTTT. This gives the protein CSVEDNGDTQYF.

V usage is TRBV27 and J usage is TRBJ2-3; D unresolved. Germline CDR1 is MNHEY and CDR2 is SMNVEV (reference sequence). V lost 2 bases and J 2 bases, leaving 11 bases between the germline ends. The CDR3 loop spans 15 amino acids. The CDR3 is CASSLVGSNTDTQYF. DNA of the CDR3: TGTGCCAGCAGTTTAGTAGGATCCAACACAGATACGCAGTATTTT.

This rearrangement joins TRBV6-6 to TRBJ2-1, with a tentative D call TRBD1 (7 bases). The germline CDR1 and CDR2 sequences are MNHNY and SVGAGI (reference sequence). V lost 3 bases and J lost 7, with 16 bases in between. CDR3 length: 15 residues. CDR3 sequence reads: CASSYRGAGGNEQFF. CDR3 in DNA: TGTGCCAGCAGTTATAGAGGGGCAGGGGGGAATGAGCAGTTCTTC.

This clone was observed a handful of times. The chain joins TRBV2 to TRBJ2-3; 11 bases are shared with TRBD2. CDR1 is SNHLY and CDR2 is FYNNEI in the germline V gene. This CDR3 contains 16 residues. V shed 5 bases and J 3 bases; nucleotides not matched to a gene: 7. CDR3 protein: CASSRTSGLGTDTQYF. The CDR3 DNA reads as TGTGCCAGCAGTCGGACTAGCGGGTTGGGTACAGATACGCAGTATTTT.

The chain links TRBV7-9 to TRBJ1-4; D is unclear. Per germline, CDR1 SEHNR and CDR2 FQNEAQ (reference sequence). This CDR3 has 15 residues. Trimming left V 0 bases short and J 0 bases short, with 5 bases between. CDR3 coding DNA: TGTGCCAGCAGCTTAGCCCCAGCAACTAATGAAAAACTGTTTTTT. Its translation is CASSLAPATNEKLFF.

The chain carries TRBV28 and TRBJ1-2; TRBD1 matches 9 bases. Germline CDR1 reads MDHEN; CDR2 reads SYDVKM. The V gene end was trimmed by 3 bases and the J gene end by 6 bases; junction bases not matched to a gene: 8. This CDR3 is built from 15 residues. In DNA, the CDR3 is TGTGCCAGCAGTTTTGGGGACAGGGTCATTGATGGCTACACCTTC. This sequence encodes CASSFGDRVIDGYTF.

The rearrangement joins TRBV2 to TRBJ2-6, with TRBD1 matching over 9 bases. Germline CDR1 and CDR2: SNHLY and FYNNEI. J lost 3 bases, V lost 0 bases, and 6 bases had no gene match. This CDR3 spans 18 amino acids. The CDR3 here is CASSEAQQGASGANVLTF. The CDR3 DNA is TGTGCCAGCAGTGAAGCGCAACAGGGGGCCAGTGGGGCCAACGTCCTGACTTTC.

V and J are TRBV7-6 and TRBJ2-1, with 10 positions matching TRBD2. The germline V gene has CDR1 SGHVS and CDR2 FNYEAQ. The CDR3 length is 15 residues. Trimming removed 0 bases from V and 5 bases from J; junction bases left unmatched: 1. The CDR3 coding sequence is TGTGCCAGCAGCTTAGCGCTAGCGGGAGACAATGAGCAGTTCTTC. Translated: CASSLALAGDNEQFF.

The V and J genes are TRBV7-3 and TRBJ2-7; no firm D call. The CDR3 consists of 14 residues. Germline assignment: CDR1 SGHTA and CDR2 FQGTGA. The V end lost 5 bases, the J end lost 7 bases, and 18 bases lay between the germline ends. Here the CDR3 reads CASSLPIRAGEQYF. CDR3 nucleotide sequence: TGTGCCAGCAGCCTGCCCATCCGGGCCGGAGAGCAGTACTTC.

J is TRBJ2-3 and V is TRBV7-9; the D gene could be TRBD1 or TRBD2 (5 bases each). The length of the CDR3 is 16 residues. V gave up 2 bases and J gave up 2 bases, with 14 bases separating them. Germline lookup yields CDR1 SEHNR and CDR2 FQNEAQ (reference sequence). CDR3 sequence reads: CASSLSGLGPTDTQYF. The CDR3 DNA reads TGTGCCAGCAGCTTATCAGGCCTGGGACCCACAGATACGCAGTATTTT.